This T cell receptor beta chain came from a study of cytotoxic CD8 clonotypes in ibrutinib-treated CLL (dated by TCRdb to the early 2020s). A note on the overall study: In this cohort, around 15 patients were treatment-naive and about a dozen were relapsed/refractory, while some 17 had unmutated IGHV. Responses were partial in some 24 patients and complete in 2; after median around 65 months follow-up, some 14 stayed in remission and approximately twelve progressed. Samples at response were collected after a median of around twelve months of treatment, with a range of about 6 to 36 months. On average, each sample yielded around 250,000 productive templates and over 90,000 productive rearrangements. Longitudinal samples were obtainable from about 30% of the 86 participants in the trial. Cryopreserved peripheral blood mononuclear cells were obtained prior to treatment, at the time of response, and at either disease progression or sustained remission. Every sample from remission and from progressive disease was obtained while the patients were still on ibrutinib.

With regard to this clone: Its antigen specificity is not known. No much larger clone is present one base from it, and per-base qualities are unavailable.

The sample's time point label, decoded: around 25 months on ibrutinib. Approximately 2 micrograms of genomic DNA were extracted from cryopreserved PBMCs for TCR beta library preparation. High-throughput TCR beta sequencing was performed on longitudinal blood samples from CLL patients receiving ibrutinib monotherapy. The patients were enrolled in a single-center, open-label phase 2 trial of ibrutinib monotherapy. For CDR1 and CDR2, the germline V gene lists SQVTM and ANQGSEA. V is clipped by 4 bases and J by 0 bases, and the sequence between their germline boundaries is 19 bases long. The CDR3 covers 18 residues, taking in both the cysteine and the phenylalanine. The CDR3 DNA has 54 bases and is translated from base 1. Each clonotype received, on average, about 10x coverage in deep resolution sequencing performed on a MiSeq, where the target depth lay between 1 in 1 million and 1 in 200,000 T cells. TCR beta libraries were generated with the immunoSEQ hsTCRB Kit. As for the authors' bioinformatics: Data were analyzed with ImmunoSEQ Data Assistant and ImmunoSEQ Analyzer, with V, D and J genes assigned per IMGT definitions. Clonality, with values ranging from 0 to 1, was calculated as one minus the normalized Shannon entropy of productive rearrangement frequencies. Only overrepresented clonotypes making up at least 0.05% of each patient's repertoire were included in the public clonotype analysis. Approximately 12 repertoires from age-matched healthy donors, obtained from immuneACCESS, served as clonality controls. TCRdb's version of the immuneACCESS table is confined to in-frame rearrangements and falls short of the full clone set. An unresolved V gene accounts for under half of the shortfall where checked; the remainder is of unknown origin. Clone size and the V and J calls come from that table; the DNA yielded D and trimming. This sample has around 250,000 clones in its table, and under 75% of those were observed once. The leading ten clones occupy roughly 15% of the sample.

Study-level results and caveats: At baseline, clonality was higher than in age-matched healthy donors and showed a strong correlation with circulating CD8+ T-cell counts. At ibrutinib response clonality went up, during sustained remission it held steady, and at progression it dropped back toward baseline. Sampling times were not matched between patients in sustained remission and patients whose disease was progressing, and lymph node repertoires were not examined. Public clonotypes were rare and either shrank or stayed stable during treatment, and the rise in clonality at ibrutinib response reflected expansion of private clonotypes.

In this chain, TRBV29-1 is recombined with TRBJ2-6; the D segment is perhaps TRBD1 or TRBD2, each sharing 5 matched bases. This specimen consisted of PBMCs, obtained after 24 months of ibrutinib treatment. The TCR sequence derives from a human donor with chronic lymphocytic leukemia. The DNA is as follows: TGCAGCGTTGGGGGCGGGCAGGCCCTATCCTCTGGGGCCAACGTCCTGACTTTC. Translated, it reads CSVGGGQALSSGANVLTF.